This T cell receptor (beta chain) derives from a study of T-cell memory formation after mild COVID-19. The study's findings and limits: CD4+ clones that contracted lay mainly in CM and EM; CD8+ ones lay in EMRA. Pre-infection memory held some responding clones, suggesting pre-existing cross-reactive T cells responded. Day 15 to 85 contracting clones showed balanced CD4/CD8; day 15 to 37 expanders favored CD4+.

As to this clonotype: Its antigen is unidentified.

Germline V gene data show CDR1 as DFQATT and CDR2 as SNEGSKA (reference sequence). The length of the CDR3 is 16 residues. With 6 bases clipped from V and 10 bases from J, the junction kept 20 bases outside the gene matches. TCRdb re-called the 5' RACE reads with MiXCR, one entry per CDR3 protein. The sample holds around 450,000 distinct CDR3 sequences; around 19% are singletons and the top ten take approximately 8.4%. The origin of this receptor is an adult woman who had mild COVID-19 (a few samples of this study predate the infection). Cell type and time point are not known. This chain joins TRBV20-1 and TRBJ2-1; 8 bases line up with TRBD2. The sample was PBMCs or a T cell subset sorted from them (not recorded which). CDR3 DNA: TGCAGTGCCCCTCCCCCACGGCCGGGACTAGTGAGCGAGCAGTTCTTC. This codes for CSAPPPRPGLVSEQFF.